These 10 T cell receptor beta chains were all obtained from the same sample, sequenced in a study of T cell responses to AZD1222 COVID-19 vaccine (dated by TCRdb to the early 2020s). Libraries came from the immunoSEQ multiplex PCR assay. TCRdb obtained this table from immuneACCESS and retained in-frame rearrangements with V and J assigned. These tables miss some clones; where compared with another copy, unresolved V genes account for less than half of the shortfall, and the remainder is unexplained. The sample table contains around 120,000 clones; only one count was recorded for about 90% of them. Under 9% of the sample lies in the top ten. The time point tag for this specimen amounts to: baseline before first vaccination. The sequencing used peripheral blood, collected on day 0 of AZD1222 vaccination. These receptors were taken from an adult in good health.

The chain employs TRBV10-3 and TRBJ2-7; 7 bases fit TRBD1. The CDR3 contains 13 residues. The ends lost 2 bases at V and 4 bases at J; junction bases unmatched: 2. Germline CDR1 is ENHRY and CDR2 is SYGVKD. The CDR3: CAISEGGQYEQYF. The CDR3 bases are TGTGCCATCAGTGAGGGGGGACAGTACGAGCAGTACTTC.

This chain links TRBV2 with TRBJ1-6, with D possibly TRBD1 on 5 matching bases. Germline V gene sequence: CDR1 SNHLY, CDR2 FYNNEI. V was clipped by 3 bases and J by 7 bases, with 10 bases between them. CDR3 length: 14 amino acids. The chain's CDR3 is CASSEGRVNSPLHF. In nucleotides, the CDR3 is TGTGCCAGCAGTGAGGGCAGGGTAAATTCACCCCTCCACTTT.

The CDR3 sequence: CASSPGSPGNTIYF. The CDR3 region has the DNA TGTGCCAGCTCCCCGGGGAGCCCCGGAAACACCATATATTTT. V and J are TRBV7-3 and TRBJ1-3; D is uncertain. Germline assignment: CDR1 SGHTA and CDR2 FQGTGA. The CDR3 length is 14 residues. The V end was cut by 8 bases, the J end by 4 bases, with 15 bases between.

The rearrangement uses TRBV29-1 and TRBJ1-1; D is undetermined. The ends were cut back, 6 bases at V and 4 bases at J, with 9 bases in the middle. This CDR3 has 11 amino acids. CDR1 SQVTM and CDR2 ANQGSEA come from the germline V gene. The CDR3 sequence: CSVRRSTEAFF. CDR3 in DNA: TGCAGCGTGCGCCGTAGCACTGAAGCTTTCTTT.

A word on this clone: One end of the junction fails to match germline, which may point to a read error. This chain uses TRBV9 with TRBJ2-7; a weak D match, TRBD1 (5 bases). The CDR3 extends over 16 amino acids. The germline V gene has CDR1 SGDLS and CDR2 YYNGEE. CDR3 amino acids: CVSSPPGGADSYEQYF. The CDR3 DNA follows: TGTGTCAGCAGCCCCCCAGGTGGGGCAGATTCCTACGAGCAGTACTTC. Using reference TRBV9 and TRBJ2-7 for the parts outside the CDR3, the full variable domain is DSGVTQTPKHLITATGQRVTLRCSPRSGDLSVYWYQQSLDQGLQFLIQYYNGEERAKGNILERFSAQQFPDLHSELNLSSLELGDSALYFCVSSPPGGADSYEQYFGPGTRLTVT.

CDR3 sequence: CASSLEGPRVGEKLFF. In DNA, the CDR3 is TGTGCCAGCAGCTTAGAGGGTCCCAGGGTAGGGGAAAAACTGTTTTTT. This chain links TRBV7-6 with TRBJ1-4, with D possibly being TRBD1 (5 bases). V shed 1 base and J shed 8 bases, with 17 bases lying between them. Per the germline V gene, CDR1 is SGHVS and CDR2 is FNYEAQ. The CDR3 extends over 16 amino acids.

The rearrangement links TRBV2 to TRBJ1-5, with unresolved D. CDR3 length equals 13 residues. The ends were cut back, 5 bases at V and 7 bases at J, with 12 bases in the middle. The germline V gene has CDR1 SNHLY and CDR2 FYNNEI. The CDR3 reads CASSLSEGQPQHF. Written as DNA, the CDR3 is TGTGCCAGCAGTCTCTCCGAGGGACAGCCCCAGCATTTT.

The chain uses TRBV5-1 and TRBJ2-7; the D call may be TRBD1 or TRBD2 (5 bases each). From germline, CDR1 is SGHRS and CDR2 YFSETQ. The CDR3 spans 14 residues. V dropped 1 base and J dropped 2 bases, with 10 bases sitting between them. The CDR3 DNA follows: TGCGCCAGCAGCTTGCTCCAGGGAGCCTACGAGCAGTACTTC. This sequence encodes CASSLLQGAYEQYF.

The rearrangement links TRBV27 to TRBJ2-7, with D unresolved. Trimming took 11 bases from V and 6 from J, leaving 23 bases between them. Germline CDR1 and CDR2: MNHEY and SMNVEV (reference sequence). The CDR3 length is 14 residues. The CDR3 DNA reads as TGTGCCGGTAGCAGTCAGGTAGTAGCTTCCGAGCAGTACTTC. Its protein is CAGSSQVVASEQYF.

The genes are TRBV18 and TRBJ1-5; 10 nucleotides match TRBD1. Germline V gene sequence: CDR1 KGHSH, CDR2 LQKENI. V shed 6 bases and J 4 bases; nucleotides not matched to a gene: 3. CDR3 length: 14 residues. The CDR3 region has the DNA TGTGCCAGCTCGCTGGGACAGGGGAATCAGCCCCAGCATTTT. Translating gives CASSLGQGNQPQHF. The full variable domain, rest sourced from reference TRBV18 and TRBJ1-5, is NAGVMQNPRHLVRRRGQEARLRCSPMKGHSHVYWYRQLPEEGLKFMVYLQKENIIDESGMPKERFSAEFPKEGPSILRIQQVVRGDSAAYFCASSLGQGNQPQHFGDGTRLSIL.